These 3 T cell receptor beta chains originate from one sample sequenced in a study of CD8 T cells in ankylosing spondylitis. General study findings and limits: What seemed typical of ankylosing spondylitis blood was a TCR beta motif built from roughly 8 highly homologous variants.

Their recognized antigens are unknown. Using its own MiXCR run on the 5' RACE reads, TCRdb lists one record per CDR3 protein. This table holds fewer than 650,000 distinct CDR3 sequences, roughly an eighth found once. Sequencing used blood, either unsorted or a sorted T cell fraction (not recorded which). These TCRs come from a male donor with ankylosing spondylitis.

This clonotype was counted at least ten times. The chain is built from TRBV3-1 and TRBJ1-5; 10 bases agree with TRBD1. V shed 1 base, J shed 6 bases, and the junction held 0 bases outside the gene matches. The CDR3 length is 14 residues. Germline V gene lookup returns CDR1 LGHDT and CDR2 YNNKEL (reference sequence). As DNA, the CDR3 is TGTGCCAGCAGCCAAGGACAGGGGGCTCAGCCCCAGCATTTT. As protein: CASSQGQGAQPQHF.

J is TRBJ1-2 and V is TRBV19, with a possible D match to TRBD1 (6 bases). This CDR3 has 15 amino acids. V was clipped by 8 bases and J by 4 bases, with 20 bases between them. The germline CDR1 and CDR2 sequences are LNHDA and SQIVND (reference sequence). The CDR3 is CASFSPGQLSYGYTF. In DNA form, the CDR3 reads TGTGCCAGTTTCTCCCCCGGACAGCTATCCTATGGCTACACCTTC.

Many counts were recorded for this clonotype. This chain connects TRBV12-3 or TRBV12-4 to TRBJ1-2; D remains ambiguous. Trimming shortened V by 5 bases and J by 8 bases, and 21 bases separated the two germline ends. The CDR3 extends over 15 amino acids. CDR3 sequence reads: CASSRQFRTTGGYTF. The CDR3 DNA sequence: TGTGCCAGCAGTCGCCAATTTCGGACCACGGGGGGCTACACCTTC.